The T cell receptor (beta chain) under discussion was sequenced for a study of blood T cells in healthy people across ages. Study findings and constraints: A roughly linear fall in TCR beta diversity per million T cells was seen with increasing age.

There are 14 residues in the CDR3. V was trimmed by 6 bases and J by 1 base, leaving 7 bases between them. Germline assignment: CDR1 ENHRY and CDR2 SYGVKD. This clonotype came up many times. What it recognizes is unknown. Using a J-beta primer mix together with a sample-barcoded 5' primer, a second PCR was run for roughly 7 to 11 cycles. One entry per CDR3 protein results from TCRdb running MiXCR on the 5' RACE reads. Here the sample spans approximately 1.5 million distinct CDR3 sequences, around 35% being singletons. The receptor comes from a woman aged 25 to 45 in good health. Sample: blood. The V call is TRBV10-3, the J call TRBJ2-6, with D unresolved. CDR3 region: CAISTQSGANVLTF. As DNA, the CDR3 is TGTGCCATCAGCACCCAATCTGGGGCCAACGTCCTGACTTTC.